The rows below give T cell receptor beta chains drawn from one sample of a study of cytomegalovirus exposure and HLA in healthy donors. Libraries were prepared by immunoSEQ multiplex PCR; TCRdb keeps only in-frame clonotypes and omits some of them. This table has more than 85,000 clones, 73% appearing once. Sequenced input: PBMCs. These receptor sequences come from a man aged 35-49 years in good health and CMV-seronegative. CDR3s include the opening cysteine and the closing phenylalanine or tryptophan. Each record gives: J gene, clone size, D gene, V gene, CDR3 DNA, CDR3 protein. D genes are given only for firm matches. Clone size is shown for a subset of rows, as once, few, many or a class of expanded clone.

>TRBJ2-5|NA|NA|TRBV2
TGTGCCAGCAGTGGAGAGGAGACCCAGTACTTC
CASSGEETQYF
>TRBJ2-7|NA|TRBD1|TRBV11-2
TGTGCCAGCAGCTTAAACAGGGGGCTCTACGAGCAGTACTTC
CASSLNRGLYEQYF
>TRBJ2-2|NA|TRBD2|TRBV4-3
TGCGCCAGCAGCCAAGATTTTGGAGCGGGGGAGGGTACCGGGGAGCTGTTTTTT
CASSQDFGAGEGTGELFF
>TRBJ2-6|once|TRBD1|TRBV5-1
TGCGCCAGCAGCTTATCGACAGGGTTCTCAGGGGCCAACGTCCTGACTTTC
CASSLSTGFSGANVLTF
>TRBJ2-1|NA|TRBD2|TRBV7-2
TGTGCCAGCAGCTTACCAGCGGGGGGGCGTGAGCAGTTCTTC
CASSLPAGGREQFF
>TRBJ2-3|NA|TRBD1|TRBV18
TGTGCCAGCTCACCTCAGACAGGGTTAGGGGATACGCAGTATTTT
CASSPQTGLGDTQYF
>TRBJ1-1|NA|NA|TRBV5-1
TGCGCCAGCAGCTTGGAACAGGGAGACACTGAAGCTTTCTTT
CASSLEQGDTEAFF
>TRBJ2-5|NA|TRBD2|TRBV6-6
TGTGCCAGCAGTTACTCGTGGCTAGCGGGGGAGGAGACCCAGTACTTC
CASSYSWLAGEETQYF
>TRBJ2-6|NA|NA|TRBV19
TGTGCCAGTAGTATAGGAGGAGGCGGGGCCCTCTCTGGGGCCAACGTCCTGACTTTC
CASSIGGGGALSGANVLTF
>TRBJ1-6|NA|NA|TRBV30
TGTGCCTGGAGGAGGGGGGGGCAGAGTAATTCACCCCTCCACTTT
CAWRRGGQSNSPLHF
>TRBJ1-3|NA|TRBD1|TRBV2
TGTGCCAGCAGTGAAGCCGGGACAGCGTCGACCTCTGGAAACACCATATATTTT
CASSEAGTASTSGNTIYF
>TRBJ2-7|NA|NA|TRBV6-1
TGTGCCAGCAGTGAAGCGCTCCTTAGCGGTAAATACGAGCAGTACTTC
CASSEALLSGKYEQYF
>TRBJ2-7|NA|NA|TRBV2
TGTGCCAGCTCGAGGGGAGGAGACGAGCAGTACTTC
CASSRGGDEQYF
>TRBJ2-7|NA|TRBD2|TRBV2
TGTGCCAGCAGAGCGGGACGACTACCCTACGAGCAGTACTTC
CASRAGRLPYEQYF
>TRBJ2-5|NA|NA|TRBV10-2
TGCGCCAGCAGTGAGGCAGGGAGGGAGACCCAGTACTTC
CASSEAGRETQYF
>TRBJ2-7|NA|NA|TRBV4-2
TGTGCCAGCAGCCAAGAGGAAGGGGGGGCCTACGAGCAGTACTTC
CASSQEEGGAYEQYF
>TRBJ1-4|NA|TRBD1|TRBV18
TGTGCCAGCTCTAACCCGGGACAGATAAATGAAAAACTGTTTTTT
CASSNPGQINEKLFF
>TRBJ2-7|once|NA|TRBV2
TGTGCCAGCAGTGAAATGGGCCTCCAGTACGAGCAGTACTTC
CASSEMGLQYEQYF
>TRBJ2-2|NA|NA|TRBV6-5
TGTGCCAGCGCCCCGGGGGCCGGGGAGCTGTTTTTT
CASAPGAGELFF
>TRBJ2-5|NA|TRBD1|TRBV5-1
TGCGCCAGCAGCACGGGACAGGCGGTCCAAGAGACCCAGTACTTC
CASSTGQAVQETQYF
>TRBJ1-2|many|NA|TRBV7-9
TGTGCCAGCAGCTTAGTCCTGGGACACTGGGGCTACACCTTC
CASSLVLGHWGYTF
>TRBJ2-3|NA|TRBD1|TRBV7-2
TGTGCCAGCAGCTTAGCGAGGGGGCCACGAGATACGCAGTATTTT
CASSLARGPRDTQYF
>TRBJ1-1|NA|NA|TRBV29-1
TGCAGCGCGACGGCAGGGATGAACACTGAAGCTTTCTTT
CSATAGMNTEAFF
>TRBJ2-3|NA|TRBD1|TRBV10-3
TGTGCCATCAGTGAGTCCGCGGGACAGGAAATAGATACGCAGTATTTT
CAISESAGQEIDTQYF
>TRBJ1-4|NA|TRBD1|TRBV4-1
TGCGCCAGCAGCCTAGATAGGGGGCTCGGTCAGGAAAAACTGTTTTTT
CASSLDRGLGQEKLFF
>TRBJ2-7|NA|NA|TRBV19
TGTGCCAGTAGCAACGACAGATACTCCTACGAGCAGTACTTC
CASSNDRYSYEQYF
>TRBJ2-1|NA|NA|TRBV28
TGTGCCAGCAGTTTAGCCGGACAGCTCTCCTACAATGAGCAGTTCTTC
CASSLAGQLSYNEQFF
>TRBJ2-3|NA|NA|TRBV7-8
TGTGCCAGCAGCCCGGCTGAATTGGGGGGAAGTTTTGATACGCAGTATTTT
CASSPAELGGSFDTQYF
>TRBJ2-7|NA|NA|TRBV2
TGTGCCAGCAGTGAAGGCGCGGGAAACTCCTACGAGCAGTACTTC
CASSEGAGNSYEQYF
>TRBJ2-2|NA|TRBD1|TRBV6-5
TGTGCCAGCAGTTACTCGACAGGGGGGACCGGGGAGCTGTTTTTT
CASSYSTGGTGELFF
>TRBJ1-2|NA|NA|TRBV4-3
TGCGCCAGCAGCCAAGCTGGGGCGGGGGCCAGTGGCTACACCTTC
CASSQAGAGASGYTF
>TRBJ1-1|NA|NA|TRBV9
TGTGCCAGCAGCCAACCCCAGGGAAGAGCTTTCTTT
CASSQPQGRAFF
>TRBJ1-1|NA|TRBD1|TRBV7-9
TGTTCCAGCAGCCTACCCGGACAGGGAAAGAACACTGAAGCTTTCTTT
CSSSLPGQGKNTEAFF
>TRBJ1-4|few|NA|TRBV20-1
TGCAGTGCTAGACTTGATGAAAAACTGTTTTTT
CSARLDEKLFF
>TRBJ1-5|NA|TRBD1|TRBV6-1
TGTGCCAGCAGTGAAAGGACAGGGGTTGGACAGCCCCAGCATTTT
CASSERTGVGQPQHF
>TRBJ2-2|NA|NA|TRBV19
TGTGCCAGTAGTATTGCGGCAGGGGGGACCGGGGAGCTGTTTTTT
CASSIAAGGTGELFF
>TRBJ1-2|NA|NA|TRBV28
TGTGCCAGCAGTTTATGGGCAGGGTTTGGCTACACCTTC
CASSLWAGFGYTF
>TRBJ2-7|few|NA|TRBV6-1
TGTGCCAGCAGTGCACCGGGGGTGGGAGGCTACGAGCAGTACTTC
CASSAPGVGGYEQYF
>TRBJ1-5|NA|TRBD1|TRBV6-5
TGTGCCAGCAGTTACTCTGACAGGGGGAATCAGCCCCAGCATTTT
CASSYSDRGNQPQHF
>TRBJ1-2|few|NA|TRBV18
TGTGCCAGCTCACCACTAAGCAGGGGCCATGGCTACACCTTC
CASSPLSRGHGYTF
>TRBJ1-1|NA|NA|TRBV7-9
TGTGCCAGCAGCTTATGGACAAACGAGAGACTGATGAACACTGAAGCTTTCTTT
CASSLWTNERLMNTEAFF
>TRBJ1-2|NA|NA|TRBV27
TGTGCCAGCAGTTTTCGACGGGAGTACTATGGCTACACCTTC
CASSFRREYYGYTF
>TRBJ1-5|NA|TRBD1|TRBV19
TGTGCCAGTGGGACAGGGATCAATCAGCCCCAGCATTTT
CASGTGINQPQHF
>TRBJ2-1|NA|TRBD2|TRBV7-9
TGTGCCAGCAGCTTAAGACTAGCGGGGTACAATGAGCAGTTCTTC
CASSLRLAGYNEQFF
>TRBJ1-4|NA|NA|TRBV6-1
TGTGCCAGCAACTCACCGGGCAGGGGTGAAAAACTGTTTTTT
CASNSPGRGEKLFF
>TRBJ1-2|NA|TRBD1|TRBV6-5
TGTGCCAGCAGTTACCAGGGGACAGGGAAGAACTATGGCTACACCTTC
CASSYQGTGKNYGYTF
>TRBJ2-7|NA|NA|TRBV5-6
TGTGCCAGCACCCGGCACCAGGCTCGCTCCTACGAGCAGTACTTC
CASTRHQARSYEQYF
>TRBJ1-2|NA|NA|TRBV25-1
TGTGCCAGCAGTGAAAGACAGACGACCGGGGGCTACACCTTC
CASSERQTTGGYTF
>TRBJ2-5|NA|NA|TRBV6-6
TGTGCCAGCAGTTATGGGCGGGAAGAGACCCAGTACTTC
CASSYGREETQYF
>TRBJ2-3|NA|TRBD2|TRBV14
TGTGCCAGCAGTCACGGGACTAGCGGGGGGGCAGATACGCAGTATTTT
CASSHGTSGGADTQYF